This TCR beta chain was retrieved from a study of blood T cells in healthy people across ages. The use of a sample-barcoded 5' primer and a J-beta primer mix characterized a second PCR of roughly 6 to 12 cycles. Every cDNA was tagged by a template-switch adaptor with 12 random nucleotides. One entry per CDR3 protein results from TCRdb running MiXCR on the 5' RACE reads. The sample has some 710,000 distinct CDR3 sequences, about 47% seen once. General observations from the study: Diversity figures based on one million T cells were deemed too low.

Germline CDR1 is WNHNN and CDR2 is SYGVQD (reference sequence). This CDR3 has 13 amino acids. Deletions cut 3 bases from V and 5 bases from J, with 10 bases between. This clonotype turned up a few times. Its antigen is currently unknown. Sequencing was carried out using blood. The V and J genes are TRBV10-1 and TRBJ2-5; D unresolved. This TCR came from a man at least 80 years old in good health. The CDR3 bases are TGCGCCAGCAGTGATCGTGGTTTTGAGACCCAGTACTTC. It yields the protein CASSDRGFETQYF.